This TCR beta chain was observed in a study of cytomegalovirus exposure and HLA in healthy donors. It was with 60 Vbeta and 13 Jbeta primers that the PCR ran. As handled by the study authors: In a later analysis, 75 million to 85 million unique TCR beta chains included roughly 11 million shared by two or more donors. Clones were sequenced by immunoSEQ multiplex PCR, and TCRdb holds only the in-frame ones, with some missing. V, J and clone size are those of that table, while D and trimming were read from the DNA. The sample records 150,000 or so clones, around 74% being singletons. The germline V gene encodes CDR1 LNHDA and CDR2 SQIVND (reference sequence). There are 13 residues in the CDR3. The V and J ends lost 3 bases and 7 bases respectively, with 9 bases between them. The study, taken as a whole, reports: According to an earlier analysis, most TCR beta V segments yielded productive rearrangements about 87% or about 30% of the time. Reportedly, TCR beta sequences accurately predicted HLA-A and HLA-B alleles in most subjects. CMV serostatus stood as the only immune exposure information on hand.

On this clone itself: Its antigen is not known.

The chain carries TRBV19 and TRBJ2-2; D uncertain. Sequenced: PBMCs. The TCR was taken from a male donor in good health and CMV-seronegative. The CDR3, as DNA: TGTGCCAGTAGTATTCTGAAGAGCGGGGAGCTGTTTTTT. This translates into CASSILKSGELFF.